The 15 T cell receptor beta chains below were found in one sample sequenced in a study of blood T cell repertoires in COVID-19. Profiled with immunoSEQ multiplex PCR; TCRdb holds only in-frame clones, not every one. This table has some 350,000 clones, more than 75% appearing once. What was sequenced was peripheral blood. The receptor source for this set is a woman between 18 and 29 years old who had recovered from COVID-19.

This chain joins TRBV11-3 and TRBJ2-1; 13 bases line up with TRBD2. This CDR3 is built from 20 residues. Germline lookup yields CDR1 SGHNT and CDR2 YENEEA. Germline trimming cut 5 bases from V and 4 bases from J; bases unmatched to any gene: 17. As DNA, the CDR3 is TGTGCCAGCAGCGCCTATAGCGGGACTAGCGGGGAGATAAGTTACAATGAGCAGTTCTTC. It is translated as CASSAYSGTSGEISYNEQFF.

This chain links TRBV19 with TRBJ2-1; D unclear. Per germline, CDR1 LNHDA and CDR2 SQIVND (reference sequence). The CDR3 covers 15 residues. V lost 9 bases and J lost 3, with 18 bases in between. The chain's CDR3 is CASAPIFSRYNEQFF. As DNA, the CDR3 is TGTGCCAGCGCCCCTATTTTTAGTCGCTACAATGAGCAGTTCTTC.

The V and J genes are TRBV19 and TRBJ2-1, with 13 bases that match TRBD2. The trim removed 4 bases at V and 8 bases at J, leaving 5 bases unmatched. CDR3 length: 15 amino acids. CDR1 is LNHDA, CDR2 SQIVND, per germline (reference sequence). CDR3 sequence (DNA): TGTGCCAGTAGTAAGACTAGCGGGAGGAGTCATGAGCAGTTCTTC. This encodes CASSKTSGRSHEQFF.

The chain uses TRBV9 and TRBJ1-1, with 7 bases that match TRBD1. Germline assignment: CDR1 SGDLS and CDR2 YYNGEE. This CDR3 contains 14 residues. With V trimmed by 4 bases and J by 0 bases, 3 bases remained unmatched. This CDR3 is CASSKQGVNTEAFF. The CDR3 region has the DNA TGTGCCAGCAGCAAGCAGGGGGTGAACACTGAAGCTTTCTTT.

This chain links TRBV6-2 or TRBV6-3 with TRBJ2-1; TRBD1 is a possible D gene (6 bases). Trimming removed 6 bases at V and 9 bases at J, with 9 bases between. The CDR3 has 11 residues. Germline CDR1 MNHEY, CDR2 SVGEGT. Written as DNA, the CDR3 is TGTGCCAGCAGCAACAGGGTTGAGCAGTTCTTC. Amino acids: CASSNRVEQFF.

The J gene is TRBJ2-2, the V gene TRBV4-1, with D perhaps matching TRBD1 (6 bases). Between the trimmed V and J ends, which lost 2 bases and 5 bases, there was a span of 18 bases. Germline V CDR1 and CDR2: MGHRA, YSYEKL. The CDR3 contains 17 residues. The CDR3 is CASSQPQGRFGTGELFF. In DNA form, the CDR3 reads TGCGCCAGCAGCCAACCTCAGGGGAGATTCGGAACCGGGGAGCTGTTTTTT.

The chain joins TRBV19 to TRBJ1-1; D is undetermined. Between the trimmed V and J ends, which lost 7 bases and 0 bases, there was a span of 12 bases. Germline V gene lookup returns CDR1 LNHDA and CDR2 SQIVND (reference sequence). This CDR3 is built from 14 residues. The CDR3 protein is CASTPSRVNTEAFF. CDR3 sequence (DNA): TGTGCCAGTACCCCGAGTCGGGTGAACACTGAAGCTTTCTTT.

The chain carries TRBV28 and TRBJ2-3; 8 positions match TRBD1. V lost 2 bases, J lost 6 bases, and 4 bases stayed unmatched. Germline-derived CDR1 and CDR2 are MDHEN and SYDVKM. CDR3 length: 14 residues. The CDR3 region is CASSLRTGKDTQYF. The CDR3 DNA follows: TGTGCCAGCAGTTTACGGACAGGGAAGGATACGCAGTATTTT. Supplemented by reference TRBV28 and TRBJ2-3, the full variable domain reads DVKVTQSSRYLVKRTGEKVFLECVQDMDHENMFWYRQDPGLGLRLIYFSYDVKMKEKGDIPEGYSVSREKKERFSLILESASTNQTSMYLCASSLRTGKDTQYFGPGTRLTVL.

The genes are TRBV10-1 and TRBJ1-1, with 8 bases aligning to TRBD1. Trimming at V came to 2 bases and at J to 4 bases, leaving 0 bases not matched to a gene. Per the germline V gene, CDR1 is WNHNN and CDR2 is SYGVQD (reference sequence). The CDR3 has 13 amino acids. The CDR3 sequence: CASSETGGTEAFF. CDR3 DNA: TGCGCCAGCAGTGAGACAGGGGGCACTGAAGCTTTCTTT.

The J gene is TRBJ1-2, the V gene TRBV6-5; TRBD1 agrees at 7 bases. Germline CDR1 is MNHEY and CDR2 is SVGAGI. V trimming: 0 bases; J trimming: 6 bases; junction bases outside the gene matches: 7. This CDR3 has 15 amino acids. The CDR3: CASSYSHGTVDGYTF. Written as DNA, the CDR3 is TGTGCCAGCAGTTACTCCCACGGGACAGTTGATGGCTACACCTTC.

The J gene is TRBJ2-1, the V gene TRBV19, with a possible D match to TRBD1 (6 bases). The CDR3 length is 14 residues. Germline CDR1 LNHDA, CDR2 SQIVND (reference sequence). Trimming cost V 4 bases and J 7 bases, with 14 bases left between them. CDR3 in amino acids: CASSNGRGLNEQFF. The CDR3 nucleotides are TGTGCCAGTAGTAATGGCAGGGGTTTGAATGAGCAGTTCTTC.

The genes are TRBV20-1 and TRBJ2-1; possible D gene TRBD2, 5 bases. The CDR3 is 11 amino acids. Between the trimmed V and J ends, which lost 7 bases and 9 bases, there was a span of 13 bases. Germline V gene sequence: CDR1 DFQATT, CDR2 SNEGSKA (reference sequence). The CDR3 DNA is TGCAGTGGGTGGGAGAAGGGTGAGCAGTTCTTC. This sequence encodes CSGWEKGEQFF.

The chain carries TRBV10-3 and TRBJ2-1; 7 bases match TRBD2. The CDR3 loop spans 12 amino acids. CDR1 and CDR2 from the germline V gene are ENHRY and SYGVKD. The V gene end was trimmed by 4 bases and the J gene end by 11 bases; junction bases not matched to a gene: 5. This chain's CDR3 is CAISGQRDQQFF. The CDR3 nucleotides are TGTGCCATCAGTGGCCAGCGGGACCAGCAGTTCTTC.

This clone was detected once. The rearrangement uses TRBV28 and TRBJ2-6, with D perhaps matching TRBD1 (6 bases). V was clipped by 6 bases and J by 2 bases, with 29 bases between them. The CDR3 is 21 residues long. Germline CDR1 MDHEN, CDR2 SYDVKM. The CDR3 coding sequence is TGTGCCAGCAGCACTCTTTACCGCGACAGGCTGGGTCCCGCTGGGGCCAACGTCCTGACTTTC. This encodes CASSTLYRDRLGPAGANVLTF.

This clone appeared once. This chain uses TRBV7-8 with TRBJ2-2, with 7 bases identical to TRBD2. CDR3 length: 17 residues. Per the germline V gene, CDR1 is SGHVS and CDR2 is FQNEAQ. The ends lost 2 bases at V and 3 bases at J; junction bases unmatched: 9. The CDR3 DNA sequence: TGTGCCAGCAGCTTATCCCCACTAGCGCGGGACACCGGGGAGCTGTTTTTT. This gives the protein CASSLSPLARDTGELFF.